The sequence of this T cell receptor (beta chain) was determined in a study of T cells in Graves' hyperthyroidism and ophthalmopathy. RNA transcripts provided the source from which TCR beta CDR3 regions were amplified. The primer set for the first-round RT-PCR of the TCR CDR3 was HTBI. One entry per CDR3 protein results from TCRdb running MiXCR on the multiplex PCR reads. This sample yields more than 550,000 distinct CDR3 sequences, of which approximately 42% are seen a single time; 7% to 7.5% belongs to the top ten. Trimming removed 6 bases from V and 4 bases from J; junction bases left unmatched: 6. In germline, CDR1 is SEHNR, CDR2 FQNEAQ (reference sequence). This CDR3 comprises 15 residues. Uncontrolled infection, other autoimmune disease, pregnancy or lactation disqualified patients from enrolment. This clonotype was counted a few times.

The TCR comes from an adult man with Graves' disease, either hyperthyroidism or ophthalmopathy (not recorded which). This chain joins TRBV7-9 and TRBJ1-1; TRBD1 matches 12 bases. Sequencing was done on a sample of peripheral blood or thyroid tissue (not recorded which). CDR3 amino acids: CASSTGTGGFTEAFF. In DNA, the CDR3 is TGTGCCAGCAGTACCGGGACAGGGGGCTTCACTGAAGCTTTCTTT. Full variable domain (missing parts from reference TRBV7-9 and TRBJ1-1): DTGVSQNPRHKITKRGQNVTFRCDPISEHNRLYWYRQTLGQGPEFLTYFQNEAQLEKSRLLSDRFSAERPKGSFSTLEIQRTEQGDSAMYLCASSTGTGGFTEAFFGQGTRLTVV.